This is a list of T cell receptor beta chains from one sample in a study of blood T cells in healthy people across ages. TCRdb reprocessed the 5' RACE reads with MiXCR, giving one entry per CDR3 protein. The sample includes some 1 million distinct CDR3 sequences, 35% to 50% of them seen just once. The specimen sequenced was blood. All receptors come from a woman aged 60-70 years in good health. Both conserved end residues are part of each CDR3. The D gene is left open where the match is weak. A clone size is listed for some rows: how often the clone was seen (once, few, many), or a class if it is expanded.

clone_size: few
v_call: TRBV3-1
d_call: -
j_call: TRBJ1-2
cdr3_nt: TGTGCCAGCAGCCCGGACGGGGTCTATGGCTACACCTTC
cdr3_aa: CASSPDGVYGYTF

clone_size: -
v_call: TRBV29-1
d_call: -
j_call: TRBJ2-3
cdr3_nt: TGCAGCGTTGAACACAGGACAGATACGCAGTATTTT
cdr3_aa: CSVEHRTDTQYF

clone_size: -
v_call: TRBV29-1
d_call: TRBD1
j_call: TRBJ2-3
cdr3_nt: TGCAGCGTTGGAGGGGGCGGTAAAACTAGCACAGATACGCAGTATTTT
cdr3_aa: CSVGGGGKTSTDTQYF

clone_size: -
v_call: TRBV6-5
d_call: -
j_call: TRBJ2-1
cdr3_nt: TGTGCCAGCAGTCTCAAACCGGATTCCGGCTACAATGAGCAGTTCTTC
cdr3_aa: CASSLKPDSGYNEQFF

clone_size: few
v_call: TRBV15
d_call: -
j_call: TRBJ2-3
cdr3_nt: TGTGCCACCAGCAGAGATCAGGGGTTAGCTGGCTCAGATACGCAGTATTTT
cdr3_aa: CATSRDQGLAGSDTQYF

clone_size: -
v_call: TRBV6-1
d_call: -
j_call: TRBJ1-6
cdr3_nt: TGTGCCAGCAGTGACCCAGGGACCTATAATTCACCCCTCCACTTT
cdr3_aa: CASSDPGTYNSPLHF

clone_size: many
v_call: TRBV7-2
d_call: TRBD1
j_call: TRBJ2-1
cdr3_nt: TGTGCCAGCAGCGTAGGACGACAGGGGGTCTTGCAGTTCTTC
cdr3_aa: CASSVGRQGVLQFF

clone_size: -
v_call: TRBV15
d_call: TRBD1
j_call: TRBJ2-3
cdr3_nt: TGTGCCACCAGTACTCACGGACAGGGCCGCAGCACAGATACGCAGTATTTT
cdr3_aa: CATSTHGQGRSTDTQYF

clone_size: -
v_call: TRBV15
d_call: TRBD1
j_call: TRBJ1-1
cdr3_nt: TGTGCCACCGACGCGGGGAGGGGGCCTGAAGCTTTCTTT
cdr3_aa: CATDAGRGPEAFF

clone_size: -
v_call: TRBV5-1
d_call: -
j_call: TRBJ2-4
cdr3_nt: TGCGCCAGCAGTGGGGCTTCCAAAAACATTCAGTACTTC
cdr3_aa: CASSGASKNIQYF

clone_size: -
v_call: TRBV6-5
d_call: -
j_call: TRBJ1-2
cdr3_nt: TGTGCCAGCAGTTACGGGTCAGGGATAAACTATGGCTACACCTTC
cdr3_aa: CASSYGSGINYGYTF

clone_size: -
v_call: TRBV4-2
d_call: TRBD2
j_call: TRBJ2-7
cdr3_nt: TGTGCCAGCAGCCTAGAAGCCGGGGGGACTAGCAACGAGCAGTACTTC
cdr3_aa: CASSLEAGGTSNEQYF

clone_size: -
v_call: TRBV6-1
d_call: -
j_call: TRBJ2-7
cdr3_nt: TGTGCCAGCAGTGTTAGGTTACAGGGAATCGGCGAGCAGTACTTC
cdr3_aa: CASSVRLQGIGEQYF

clone_size: -
v_call: TRBV6-1
d_call: -
j_call: TRBJ2-5
cdr3_nt: TGTGCCAGCAGTGCCGTTGGAGCCTGGGAGACCCAGTACTTC
cdr3_aa: CASSAVGAWETQYF

clone_size: once
v_call: TRBV20-1
d_call: -
j_call: TRBJ2-3
cdr3_nt: TGCAGTGCTAAGGGACATCGCACAGATACGCAGTATTTT
cdr3_aa: CSAKGHRTDTQYF

clone_size: -
v_call: TRBV20-1
d_call: -
j_call: TRBJ2-7
cdr3_nt: TGCAGTGCAGCCCGGATCGACGGGGATAACGAGCAGTACTTC
cdr3_aa: CSAARIDGDNEQYF

clone_size: -
v_call: TRBV20-1
d_call: TRBD2
j_call: TRBJ2-7
cdr3_nt: TGCAGTGCTAGAGGGACGAGCGTAGCGGGCTACGAGCAGTACTTC
cdr3_aa: CSARGTSVAGYEQYF

clone_size: -
v_call: TRBV2
d_call: TRBD2
j_call: TRBJ2-1
cdr3_nt: TGTGCCAGCAGGGCCACTAGCGGGAGTTCAAATGAGCAGTTCTTC
cdr3_aa: CASRATSGSSNEQFF

clone_size: -
v_call: TRBV12-3/TRBV12-4
d_call: TRBD1
j_call: TRBJ2-7
cdr3_nt: TGTGCCAGCAGTGCCGGGACAGGGGACGAGCAGTACTTC
cdr3_aa: CASSAGTGDEQYF

clone_size: few
v_call: TRBV12-3/TRBV12-4
d_call: -
j_call: TRBJ2-7
cdr3_nt: TGTGCCAGCAGTTTTGGTCAGGGGTTAGCTAAGTACTTC
cdr3_aa: CASSFGQGLAKYF

clone_size: few
v_call: TRBV29-1
d_call: -
j_call: TRBJ2-5
cdr3_nt: TGCAGCGTTGAAGGGAGCCTACCGACCCAGTACTTC
cdr3_aa: CSVEGSLPTQYF

clone_size: few
v_call: TRBV5-1
d_call: -
j_call: TRBJ2-1
cdr3_nt: TGCGCCAGCAGCTTGGCGGGGGAGGCTGAGCAGTTCTTC
cdr3_aa: CASSLAGEAEQFF

clone_size: -
v_call: TRBV11-1
d_call: TRBD2
j_call: TRBJ2-1
cdr3_nt: TGTGCCAGCAGCTGGGTAGCGGGAGGGGGGTATGAGCAGTTCTTC
cdr3_aa: CASSWVAGGGYEQFF

clone_size: few
v_call: TRBV29-1
d_call: TRBD1
j_call: TRBJ2-7
cdr3_nt: TGCAGCGTTGAGGGGGCAGGGGGATCCTACGAGCAGTACTTC
cdr3_aa: CSVEGAGGSYEQYF

clone_size: -
v_call: TRBV12-3/TRBV12-4
d_call: -
j_call: TRBJ2-1
cdr3_nt: TGTGCCAGCAGTTTTAGGGGGTTCCGCAATGAGGAGCAGTTCTTC
cdr3_aa: CASSFRGFRNEEQFF

clone_size: -
v_call: TRBV6-5
d_call: -
j_call: TRBJ2-1
cdr3_nt: TGTGCCAGCAGTTACTCCGGCAAATCCAATGAGCAGTTCTTC
cdr3_aa: CASSYSGKSNEQFF

clone_size: -
v_call: TRBV11-2
d_call: -
j_call: TRBJ2-1
cdr3_nt: TGTGCCAGCAGCTACGCAGTCAATGAGCAGTTCTTC
cdr3_aa: CASSYAVNEQFF

clone_size: -
v_call: TRBV6-2/TRBV6-3
d_call: TRBD2
j_call: TRBJ2-1
cdr3_nt: TGTGCCAGCAGTTCCCTGACTAGCGGGAGGGATAATGAGCAGTTCTTC
cdr3_aa: CASSSLTSGRDNEQFF

clone_size: -
v_call: TRBV20-1
d_call: TRBD2
j_call: TRBJ2-5
cdr3_nt: TGCAGTGCTGAGGGACTAGCGGGACCCGAGGCCCAGTACTTC
cdr3_aa: CSAEGLAGPEAQYF

clone_size: few
v_call: TRBV5-1
d_call: TRBD2
j_call: TRBJ2-5
cdr3_nt: TGCGCCAGCAGCTTGGGCCTAGCGGGAGAGCTTAAGACCCAGTACTTC
cdr3_aa: CASSLGLAGELKTQYF

clone_size: many
v_call: TRBV20-1
d_call: -
j_call: TRBJ2-5
cdr3_nt: TGCAGTGCTAGTGTTACAGAGACCCAGTACTTC
cdr3_aa: CSASVTETQYF

clone_size: few
v_call: TRBV12-3/TRBV12-4
d_call: -
j_call: TRBJ2-1
cdr3_nt: TGTGCCAGCAGTTTAGGTGTCGAGCGTGGGCCCTACAATGAGCAGTTCTTC
cdr3_aa: CASSLGVERGPYNEQFF

clone_size: -
v_call: TRBV9
d_call: TRBD2
j_call: TRBJ2-3
cdr3_nt: TGTGCCAGCAGCCCCTCGACTAGCGGGAGTTCGAAAGATACGCAGTATTTT
cdr3_aa: CASSPSTSGSSKDTQYF

clone_size: few
v_call: TRBV29-1
d_call: TRBD2
j_call: TRBJ2-7
cdr3_nt: TGCAGCGTTGCGGGGGGTACTAGCGGACCCTCCTACGAGCAGTACTTC
cdr3_aa: CSVAGGTSGPSYEQYF

clone_size: -
v_call: TRBV7-3
d_call: TRBD2
j_call: TRBJ2-3
cdr3_nt: TGTGCCAGCAGCCCCCACAGCGGGGGCCGCACAGATACGCAGTATTTT
cdr3_aa: CASSPHSGGRTDTQYF

clone_size: -
v_call: TRBV21-1
d_call: -
j_call: TRBJ2-1
cdr3_nt: TGTGCCAGCAGCAAAAAGGCCACTCTCCGGGCGGGCAATGAGCAGTTCTTC
cdr3_aa: CASSKKATLRAGNEQFF

clone_size: few
v_call: TRBV20-1
d_call: TRBD2
j_call: TRBJ2-1
cdr3_nt: TGCAGTGCTAGAGATATGGGGACTAGCAGATACAATGAGCAGTTCTTC
cdr3_aa: CSARDMGTSRYNEQFF

clone_size: few
v_call: TRBV29-1
d_call: TRBD1
j_call: TRBJ2-3
cdr3_nt: TGCAGCGTTGACCGGGGACAGGGCACAGATACGCAGTATTTT
cdr3_aa: CSVDRGQGTDTQYF

clone_size: -
v_call: TRBV3-1
d_call: -
j_call: TRBJ2-1
cdr3_nt: TGTGCCAGCAGCCAAGAAGTCACAGGGAGCTCCTACAATGGGCAGTTCTTC
cdr3_aa: CASSQEVTGSSYNGQFF

clone_size: -
v_call: TRBV5-1
d_call: -
j_call: TRBJ2-7
cdr3_nt: TGCGCCAGCAGCCTACAAGAACTAGGCTACGAGCAGTACTTC
cdr3_aa: CASSLQELGYEQYF